This T cell receptor (beta chain) was observed in a study of T cells in Graves' hyperthyroidism and ophthalmopathy. To note about this clonotype: Its antigen is unknown.

Based on clinical symptoms, serum thyroxine and TRAb, thyroid ultrasound and orbital computed tomography, diagnoses were reached. Study observations and caveats: Ophthalmopathy, which appeared later, was predicted by the model a median 6.5 months before onset. Also found in blood were most expanded thyroid clonotypes above 0.001.

Regions amplified from RNA transcripts were the TCR beta CDR3 regions. In the first-round RT-PCR of the TCR CDR3, the HTBI primer set was used. TCRdb processed the multiplex PCR reads anew with MiXCR; each CDR3 protein has one entry. The sample records around 660,000 distinct CDR3 sequences, about 45% being singletons. CDR1 is MGHDK, CDR2 SYGVNS, per germline. Trimming took 2 bases from V and 0 from J, leaving 13 bases between them. The CDR3 is made up of 16 amino acids. The rearrangement links TRBV25-1 to TRBJ1-1; D is ambiguous. The receptor was isolated from an adult man with Graves' disease, either hyperthyroidism or ophthalmopathy (not recorded which). The sequencing sample was made of peripheral blood or thyroid tissue (not recorded which). CDR3 DNA: TGTGCCAGCAGTGAAGTCGGGGAACCTATGAACACTGAAGCTTTCTTT. Protein: CASSEVGEPMNTEAFF.